Following are 16 T cell receptor beta chains from one sample sequenced in a study of blood T cell repertoires in COVID-19. Only in-frame clones appear in the TCRdb table, and some are missing; sequencing was by immunoSEQ multiplex PCR. This repertoire shows 250,000 to 350,000 clones, roughly 90% found once; its top ten account for approximately 0.84%. What was sequenced was peripheral blood. The receptors come from a man aged 25-45 years with acute or convalescent COVID-19.

This chain links TRBV10-2 with TRBJ2-1, with TRBD2 matching over 12 bases. CDR3 length: 15 amino acids. The germline V gene encodes CDR1 WSHSY and CDR2 SAAADI. V lost 7 bases, J lost 8 bases, and 9 bases stayed unmatched. CDR3 nucleotide sequence: TGCGCCAGCATCCTAGCGGGGGGGCCTGGGGATGAGCAGTTCTTC. This sequence encodes CASILAGGPGDEQFF.

The chain has TRBV19 and TRBJ2-5, with 7 positions matching TRBD2. V shed 2 bases, J shed 1 base, and the junction held 7 bases outside the gene matches. Germline assignment: CDR1 LNHDA and CDR2 SQIVND (reference sequence). CDR3 length equals 16 residues. The CDR3 loop reads CASSISGAGVQETQYF. The CDR3 DNA reads TGTGCCAGTAGTATAAGCGGGGCTGGAGTCCAAGAGACCCAGTACTTC.

This clone has just a few counts. V usage is TRBV5-1 and J usage is TRBJ1-2; 12 positions match TRBD1. CDR1 and CDR2 from the germline V gene are SGHRS and YFSETQ. The CDR3 covers 15 residues. V was pared by 0 bases and J by 7 bases, with 4 bases of the junction left unmatched. The CDR3 loop reads CASSLAGQGASGYTF. CDR3 DNA: TGCGCCAGCAGCTTGGCGGGACAGGGGGCGTCTGGCTACACCTTC. The full variable domain, completed using reference TRBV5-1 and TRBJ1-2, is KAGVTQTPRYLIKTRGQQVTLSCSPISGHRSVSWYQQTPGQGLQFLFEYFSETQRNKGNFPGRFSGRQFSNSRSEMNVSTLELGDSALYLCASSLAGQGASGYTFGSGTRLTVV.

The chain has TRBV7-3 and TRBJ2-7; D might be TRBD1 (6 bases). Trimming shortened V by 1 base and J by 6 bases, and 7 bases separated the two germline ends. Germline assignment: CDR1 SGHTA and CDR2 FQGTGA. The CDR3 totals 12 residues. In DNA, the CDR3 is TGTGCCAGCAGCTTAATAGGGGGCGAGCAGTACTTC. Amino acids: CASSLIGGEQYF. The complete variable domain, with remaining parts taken from reference TRBV7-3 and TRBJ2-7, reads GAGVSQTPSNKVTEKGKYVELRCDPISGHTALYWYRQSLGQGPEFLIYFQGTGAADDSGLPNDRFFAVRPEGSVSTLKIQRTERGDSAVYLCASSLIGGEQYFGPGTRLTVT.

This chain links TRBV19 with TRBJ1-1; 11 bases line up with TRBD1. The V gene's germline CDR1 is LNHDA and CDR2 SQIVND (reference sequence). The CDR3 runs to 18 residues. V lost 1 base, J lost 2 bases, and 9 bases stayed unmatched. DNA for the CDR3: TGTGCCAGTAGTATAGGGGCCCGGACAGGGGGCTTTAACACTGAAGCTTTCTTT. Translating gives CASSIGARTGGFNTEAFF.

The chain uses TRBV28 and TRBJ2-7; 12 bases align to TRBD2. The CDR3 length is 15 residues. From germline, CDR1 is MDHEN and CDR2 SYDVKM. Trimming took 6 bases from V and 2 from J; bases not matched to a gene: 5. The CDR3 here is CASRGPSGGAYEQYF. The CDR3 DNA reads as TGTGCCAGCAGGGGACCTAGCGGGGGGGCCTACGAGCAGTACTTC.

This chain joins TRBV30 and TRBJ1-3, with D tentatively TRBD1 (6 bases). V was trimmed by 2 bases and J by 7 bases, leaving 12 bases between them. Looked up from germline, CDR1 is GTSNPN and CDR2 is SVGIG (reference sequence). The CDR3 totals 13 residues. This chain's CDR3 is CAWSIGQSNTIYF. The CDR3 DNA follows: TGTGCCTGGAGTATCGGACAGTCGAACACCATATATTTT.

V and J are TRBV18 and TRBJ2-7; D perhaps matches TRBD1 (6 bases). CDR3 length: 15 amino acids. CDR1 is KGHSH and CDR2 is LQKENI in the germline V gene. Trimming stripped 3 bases from V and 2 bases from J, with 14 bases between. The CDR3 here is CASSPQGIGPYEQYF. The CDR3 DNA is TGTGCCAGCTCACCGCAGGGGATCGGTCCCTACGAGCAGTACTTC. The full variable domain, completed using reference TRBV18 and TRBJ2-7, is NAGVMQNPRHLVRRRGQEARLRCSPMKGHSHVYWYRQLPEEGLKFMVYLQKENIIDESGMPKERFSAEFPKEGPSILRIQQVVRGDSAAYFCASSPQGIGPYEQYFGPGTRLTVT.

The chain's CDR3 is CASLAIQGGVQPQHF. CDR3 coding DNA: TGTGCCAGCCTCGCTATACAGGGAGGGGTTCAGCCCCAGCATTTT. The chain has TRBV6-5 and TRBJ1-5; D is possibly TRBD1 (6 bases). The V gene lost 8 bases and the J gene lost 6 bases, with 20 bases spanning the gap. Germline V CDR1 and CDR2: MNHEY, SVGAGI. CDR3 length: 15 residues.

The genes are TRBV6-5 and TRBJ1-1, with unresolved D. The CDR3 loop spans 15 amino acids. Germline-derived CDR1 and CDR2 are MNHEY and SVGAGI. Trimming took off 6 bases at V and 0 bases at J, with 14 bases between the two ends. The CDR3 DNA reads TGTGCCAGCAGGCAGCCGAGGTCCCTGAACACTGAAGCTTTCTTT. Translating it yields CASRQPRSLNTEAFF.

The chain is built from TRBV7-9 and TRBJ1-2, with a tentative D call TRBD1 (6 bases). V was pared by 5 bases and J by 7 bases, with 14 bases between. Germline CDR1 SEHNR, CDR2 FQNEAQ (reference sequence). The CDR3 contains 13 residues. CDR3 bases: TGTGCCAGCAGCGTATCAGGGGCAGCTGGCTACACCTTC. It translates to CASSVSGAAGYTF.

The gene calls are TRBV28 and TRBJ2-2; 10 nucleotides align to TRBD1. V was clipped by 0 bases and J by 8 bases; unmatched bases: 6. This CDR3 region has 16 residues. Germline loops: CDR1 MDHEN, CDR2 SYDVKM. For the CDR3, the DNA is TGTGCCAGCAGTTTATGGGGAGGGACAGGGGCGGGGGAGCTGTTTTTT. Its protein is CASSLWGGTGAGELFF.

The rearrangement links TRBV30 to TRBJ1-6; 9 nucleotides match TRBD1. After removal of 5 bases from V and 8 bases from J, the junction contained 4 bases not matched to a gene. This CDR3 contains 13 residues. In germline, CDR1 is GTSNPN, CDR2 SVGIG (reference sequence). The DNA of the CDR3 is TGTGCCTGGTCGGGACAGGGCTATTCACCCCTCCACTTT. This translates into CAWSGQGYSPLHF.

The chain links TRBV5-1 to TRBJ2-3, with TRBD2 matching over 11 bases. V lost 5 bases to trimming and J lost 2 bases; unmatched junction nucleotides: 4. Germline values: CDR1 SGHRS, CDR2 YFSETQ. This CDR3 comprises 15 residues. CDR3 in amino acids: CASRPTSGVTDTQYF. CDR3 bases: TGCGCCAGCAGACCGACTAGCGGGGTCACAGATACGCAGTATTTT.

The chain couples TRBV5-1 to TRBJ2-7; D perhaps matches TRBD2 (7 bases). The CDR3 is 15 amino acids. The V gene's germline CDR1 is SGHRS and CDR2 YFSETQ. Trimming took 0 bases from V and 1 from J, leaving 11 bases between them. CDR3 residues: CASSLGGGVSYEQYF. Written as DNA, the CDR3 is TGCGCCAGCAGCTTGGGAGGGGGGGTTTCCTACGAGCAGTACTTC.

The rearrangement uses TRBV3-1 (or the pseudogene TRBV3-2) and TRBJ2-5; TRBD2 matches at 7 bases. The CDR3 has 15 amino acids. Germline CDR1 reads LGHDT; CDR2 reads YNNKEL (reference sequence). Trimming removed 5 bases from V and 7 bases from J; junction bases left unmatched: 13. CDR3 region: CASSSPGRSGGTQYF. The CDR3 bases are TGTGCCAGCAGCTCTCCGGGACGTTCGGGGGGGACCCAGTACTTC.